This TCR beta chain was found in a study of shared clonotypes between healthy human individuals. The assay was immunoSEQ multiplex PCR, and TCRdb's table has in-frame clones only and misses some. The sample holds fewer than 2.5 million clones, over 85% seen once. About this clone itself: Different DNA sequences within this sample yield the same CDR3.

Germline CDR1 MDHEN, CDR2 SYDVKM. The CDR3 is 11 residues long. The V end lost 8 bases, the J end lost 2 bases, and 6 bases lay between the germline ends. The chain joins TRBV28 to TRBJ1-2; the D is unclear. This sequence was found in a man aged 18 to 29 in good health. Some clones in this sample may be carry-over from other donors' samples. The sequenced sample consisted of naive CD4+ T cells from PBMCs. Specified subset: CD45RA+ positively selected. The CDR3 nucleotides are TGTGCCAGCGGTACAAACTATGGCTACACCTTC. This translates into CASGTNYGYTF.